The following is a T cell receptor (beta chain) sequence with its context. Its cognate antigen is unknown. This CDR3 is built from 16 residues. CDR1 and CDR2 (germline): SGDLS, YYNGEE. V lost 3 bases, J lost 6 bases, and 12 bases stayed unmatched. The data were obtained in a study of cytomegalovirus exposure and HLA in healthy donors. The protocol was immunoSEQ multiplex PCR, while the TCRdb copy is restricted to in-frame clones and leaves out a portion. The table includes under 300,000 clones, around 87% detected once. Study-wide findings and caveats: In the 130 or so validation repertoires, a later analysis found that first-cohort TCR clusters tended to co-occur. Listed as cytomegalovirus-associated were 150 to 200 TCR beta chains. Both high specificity and high sensitivity reportedly marked the classifier's diagnosis of cytomegalovirus status. In vitro assays verified that a few CMV-associated chains recognized CMV antigens specifically.

Sequenced input: PBMCs. The chain uses TRBV9 and TRBJ2-7; TRBD1 matches 10 bases. The source is a woman aged 25 to 39 in good health and CMV-seropositive. CDR3 protein: CASSAHDRGLLLEQYF. The CDR3 DNA reads as TGTGCCAGCAGCGCTCACGACAGGGGGCTCTTGCTCGAGCAGTACTTC. Filled out from reference TRBV9 and TRBJ2-7, the complete variable domain reads DSGVTQTPKHLITATGQRVTLRCSPRSGDLSVYWYQQSLDQGLQFLIQYYNGEERAKGNILERFSAQQFPDLHSELNLSSLELGDSALYFCASSAHDRGLLLEQYFGPGTRLTVT.